This TCR beta chain was sequenced in a study of shared clonotypes between healthy human individuals. About the research overall: Donor ages ranged 18 to 49 years: a couple of women, three men. Each donor contributed plates that comprised three CD4 naive, three CD4 memory, two CD8 naive and one CD8 memory.

CD8 cells classed as naive were CD45RO-negative and positively selected for CCR7, excluding terminally differentiated effector memory CD45RA+ cells. Authors' processing steps: ImmunoSEQ junction-only sequences lacked quality scores, so their filtering differed. The protocol was immunoSEQ multiplex PCR, while the TCRdb copy is restricted to in-frame clones and leaves out a portion. V, J and clone size reflect that table, while D and trimming were determined from the DNA. The table includes nearly 2 million clones, 85% to 95% detected once. The J segment lost 5 bases and the V segment lost 0 bases, leaving 1 base of the junction unmatched. This CDR3 contains 15 residues. The V gene's germline CDR1 is SGHRS and CDR2 YFSETQ. Regarding this clone: Its antigen is unknown. In the same sample, other DNA sequences code for this CDR3.

Whole-study findings and limits: Generation probabilities were higher for clonotypes shared across all four sorted-subset donors than for unshared ones.

Source material: naive CD8+ T cells sorted from blood. The chain is built from TRBV5-1 and TRBJ2-1; 11 bases map to TRBD2. This TCR was recovered from a young man in good health. This chain's CDR3 is CASSLGLAGNNEQFF. The CDR3 DNA reads TGCGCCAGCAGCTTGGGACTAGCGGGAAACAATGAGCAGTTCTTC. The full variable domain, completed using reference TRBV5-1 and TRBJ2-1, is KAGVTQTPRYLIKTRGQQVTLSCSPISGHRSVSWYQQTPGQGLQFLFEYFSETQRNKGNFPGRFSGRQFSNSRSEMNVSTLELGDSALYLCASSLGLAGNNEQFFGPGTRLTVL.